A selection of T cell receptor beta chains follows, all from one sample in a study of follicular helper T cells after annual influenza vaccination. Generated by immunoSEQ multiplex PCR, the TCRdb table keeps only in-frame clones and is missing some. The sample lists 28,000 or so clones, 80% to 90% occurring once. The specimen comprised CXCR5+ CD38- circulating T follicular helper cells from blood, sampled on the day of influenza vaccination. The receptor set was obtained from an adult who received the influenza vaccine. The CDR3 runs from the conserved cysteine through the conserved F or W. A D gene is named only where the DNA matches it firmly. Size is stated for part of the rows, as once, few or many counts, or as a class when the clone is expanded.

D	J	V	size	CDR3	DNA
-	TRBJ1-1	TRBV30	-	CAWTKRGWGTEAFF	TGTGCCTGGACCAAAAGGGGTTGGGGCACTGAAGCTTTCTTT
-	TRBJ1-1	TRBV21-1	few	CASSPRQMNTEAFF	TGTGCCAGCAGCCCCCGACAGATGAACACTGAAGCTTTCTTT
TRBD1	TRBJ1-6	TRBV9	-	CASSTGTGGGNSPLHF	TGTGCCAGCAGCACGGGCACAGGGGGCGGGAATTCACCCCTCCACTTT
-	TRBJ2-7	TRBV7-8	-	CASTLAWGLPSYEQYF	TGTGCCAGTACCCTCGCTTGGGGACTTCCCTCCTACGAGCAGTACTTC
TRBD1	TRBJ2-1	TRBV14	-	CASSQGYRDRSYNEQFF	TGTGCCAGCAGCCAAGGCTACCGGGACAGGTCCTACAATGAGCAGTTCTTC
-	TRBJ2-5	TRBV5-1	-	CASSPGGQQETQYF	TGCGCCAGCAGCCCGGGCGGGCAGCAAGAGACCCAGTACTTC
-	TRBJ1-4	TRBV5-1	-	CASSLGAGGNEKLFF	TGCGCCAGCAGCTTGGGCGCAGGAGGGAATGAAAAACTGTTTTTT
TRBD2	TRBJ2-7	TRBV5-1	-	CASSPAGASGRSTYEQYF	TGCGCCAGCAGCCCGGCGGGGGCTAGCGGGAGATCAACCTACGAGCAGTACTTC
-	TRBJ1-3	TRBV11-2	few	CASSSEGNTIYF	TGTGCCAGCAGCTCCGAGGGAAACACCATATATTTT
-	TRBJ2-1	TRBV6-1	-	CASSAYSHNEQFF	TGTGCCAGCAGTGCCTACTCACACAATGAGCAGTTCTTC
TRBD1	TRBJ1-2	TRBV6-6	-	CASSGRAGGTYGYTF	TGTGCCAGCAGTGGCCGGGCAGGGGGGACCTATGGCTACACCTTC
-	TRBJ2-2	TRBV7-3	few	CASSLSRAGELFF	TGTGCCAGCAGCTTAAGCAGGGCCGGGGAGCTGTTTTTT
-	TRBJ1-5	TRBV27	-	CASSLLSNQPQHF	TGTGCCAGCAGTTTACTTAGCAATCAGCCCCAGCATTTT
TRBD1	TRBJ2-3	TRBV5-5	-	CASSFRGTGMVDTQYF	TGTGCCAGCAGCTTTCGTGGGACAGGGATGGTAGATACGCAGTATTTT
-	TRBJ1-4	TRBV5-1	-	CASSAGHQSEKLFF	TGCGCCAGCAGCGCCGGACACCAGAGTGAAAAACTGTTTTTT
-	TRBJ1-4	TRBV27	-	CASSLPGLEKLFF	TGTGCCAGCAGTTTACCGGGTTTAGAAAAACTGTTTTTT
-	TRBJ1-1	TRBV28	-	CASISGFGTEAFF	TGTGCCAGCATCTCGGGGTTTGGGACTGAAGCTTTCTTT
-	TRBJ2-7	TRBV20-1	-	CSASHREQYF	TGCAGTGCTAGCCACCGGGAGCAGTACTTC
TRBD2	TRBJ2-1	TRBV7-9	-	CASSRNDGRNEQFF	TGTGCCAGCAGCCGTAATGACGGGAGGAATGAGCAGTTCTTC
TRBD2	TRBJ2-1	TRBV7-2	-	CASSFLAGINNEQFF	TGTGCCAGCAGCTTTCTAGCGGGGATAAACAATGAGCAGTTCTTC
-	TRBJ1-2	TRBV28	-	CASSPFTELMGYTF	TGTGCCAGCAGCCCCTTTACAGAACTTATGGGCTACACCTTC
TRBD1	TRBJ1-6	TRBV30	-	CAWIQRQGLGSPLHF	TGTGCCTGGATACAACGACAGGGTTTAGGCTCACCCCTCCACTTT
TRBD1	TRBJ1-2	TRBV11-2	-	CASSSGQDGYTF	TGTGCCAGCAGCTCGGGACAGGATGGCTACACCTTC
-	TRBJ2-2	TRBV7-2	-	CASSLVFEGLTNTGELFF	TGTGCCAGCAGCTTAGTTTTCGAGGGACTTACTAACACCGGGGAGCTGTTTTTT
-	TRBJ2-2	TRBV18	-	CASSPLDRRGELFF	TGTGCCAGCTCACCACTCGACAGACGTGGGGAGCTGTTTTTT
-	TRBJ1-1	TRBV7-9	-	CASSQQGTEAFF	TGTGCCAGCAGCCAACAGGGTACTGAAGCTTTCTTT
-	TRBJ2-3	TRBV11-2	-	CASSFPSATTDTQYF	TGTGCCAGCAGCTTTCCGAGCGCTACCACAGATACGCAGTATTTT
-	TRBJ1-2	TRBV4-2	-	CASSQEGTLGVGYTF	TGTGCCAGCAGCCAAGAGGGGACATTGGGGGTTGGCTACACCTTC
TRBD2	TRBJ2-2	TRBV5-1	-	CASSLTSGSFGGELFF	TGCGCCAGCAGCTTGACTAGCGGGAGTTTTGGCGGGGAGCTGTTTTTT
TRBD1	TRBJ1-1	TRBV18	-	CASSPRQGNMNTEAFF	TGTGCCAGCTCACCAAGACAGGGAAACATGAACACTGAAGCTTTCTTT
-	TRBJ2-2	TRBV7-8	once	CASSLVSFYGQGGTGELFF	TGTGCCAGCAGCTTAGTTTCTTTTTATGGGCAGGGGGGCACCGGGGAGCTGTTTTTT
TRBD1	TRBJ1-1	TRBV6-5	-	CASSDRDRTFVAFF	TGTGCCAGCAGTGACCGGGACAGGACATTTGTAGCTTTCTTT
-	TRBJ2-5	TRBV30	-	CAWRLELQETQYF	TGTGCCTGGAGGTTGGAGCTACAAGAGACCCAGTACTTC
-	TRBJ2-7	TRBV7-8	-	CASSSLQRFSYEQYF	TGTGCCAGCAGCTCTCTCCAGCGGTTCTCCTACGAGCAGTACTTC
TRBD1	TRBJ1-5	TRBV28	-	CASREGAGQPQHF	TGTGCCAGCCGGGAGGGGGCAGGTCAGCCCCAGCATTTT
TRBD1	TRBJ1-4	TRBV6-1	-	CAVSVSGGQVEKLFF	TGTGCCGTCTCAGTTAGTGGGGGACAGGTTGAAAAACTGTTTTTT
TRBD2	TRBJ2-7	TRBV18	-	CASSPRGAGSDEQYF	TGTGCCAGCTCACCACGGGGAGCGGGAAGCGACGAGCAGTACTTC